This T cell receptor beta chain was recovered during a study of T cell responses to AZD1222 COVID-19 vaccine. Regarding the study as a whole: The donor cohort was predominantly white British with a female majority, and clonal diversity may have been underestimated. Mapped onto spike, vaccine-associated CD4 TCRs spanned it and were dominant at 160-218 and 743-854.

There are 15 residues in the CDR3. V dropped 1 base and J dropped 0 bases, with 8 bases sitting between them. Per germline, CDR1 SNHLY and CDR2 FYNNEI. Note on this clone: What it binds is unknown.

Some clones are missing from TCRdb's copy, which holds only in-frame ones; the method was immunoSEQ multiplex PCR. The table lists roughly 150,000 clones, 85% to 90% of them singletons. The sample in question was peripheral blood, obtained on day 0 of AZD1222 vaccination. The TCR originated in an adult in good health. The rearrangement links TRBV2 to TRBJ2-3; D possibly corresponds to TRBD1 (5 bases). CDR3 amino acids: CASSEEGVSTDTQYF. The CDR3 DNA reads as TGTGCCAGCAGTGAAGAAGGGGTCAGCACAGATACGCAGTATTTT.